These T cell receptor beta chains were read from a single sample in a study of Graves' ophthalmopathy and Graves' hyperthyroidism. TCRdb redid the calling of the multiplex PCR reads with MiXCR, one entry per CDR3 protein. The sample carries around 600,000 distinct CDR3 sequences, over 40% recorded once. The sequenced sample consisted of peripheral blood. These receptors all stem from an adult man with Graves' ophthalmopathy. Both conserved end residues are part of each CDR3. The D gene is left open where the match is weak. A row's size may be missing; if present it is once, few, many or a size class.

>few|TRBV7-9|NA|13|TRBJ1-1
TGTGCCAGCTCAACCGGGACCCCCACTGAAGCTTTCTTT
CASSTGTPTEAFF
>many|TRBV20-1|NA|13|TRBJ1-6
TGCAGTGGCTCGCCAGGGAGTTCTTCACCCCTCCACTTT
CSGSPGSSSPLHF
>NA|TRBV7-2|TRBD2|17|TRBJ2-5
TGTGCCAGCAGCTTCGGTAGCGGGGGGTCCGGGGCAGAGACCCAGTACTTC
CASSFGSGGSGAETQYF
>few|TRBV27|NA|13|TRBJ2-7
TGTGCCAGCAGTTATCTCGCCAGCCACGAGCAGTACTTC
CASSYLASHEQYF
>many|TRBV7-8|NA|14|TRBJ1-5
TGTGCCAGCAGCTTAGCGGTTAGCAATCAGCCCCAGCATTTT
CASSLAVSNQPQHF
>many|TRBV7-2|TRBD2|14|TRBJ2-7
TGTGCCAGCAGCCGACTAGCGGGAATCTACGAGCAGTACTTC
CASSRLAGIYEQYF
>many|TRBV29-1|NA|13|TRBJ1-3
TGCAGCGTTGCGCCCGATTCTGGAAACACCATATATTTT
CSVAPDSGNTIYF
>NA|TRBV19|NA|19|TRBJ2-6
TGTGCCAGTAGTACCACAGGGACTCTGAACTACTCTGGGGCCAACGTCCTGACTTTC
CASSTTGTLNYSGANVLTF
>many|TRBV4-2|NA|14|TRBJ1-3
TGTGCCAGCAGCGAGTCTACCTCTGGAAACACCATATATTTT
CASSESTSGNTIYF
>few|TRBV7-2|NA|15|TRBJ1-2
TGTGCCAGCTCCCCAGACCAGACACGACGCTATGGCTACACCTTC
CASSPDQTRRYGYTF
>many|TRBV2|NA|15|TRBJ1-2
TGTGCCAGCAGTGAATCACGATGGGGGGGCTATGGCTACACCTTC
CASSESRWGGYGYTF
>many|TRBV19|TRBD1|13|TRBJ1-2
TGTGCCAGTAGGCCTGAATGGACAGGGCCCTTAACCTTC
CASRPEWTGPLTF
>NA|TRBV7-7|TRBD1|14|TRBJ2-7
TGTGCCAGCAGCTCGACGACAGGGCCCGGGGAGCAGTACTTC
CASSSTTGPGEQYF
>NA|TRBV19|NA|12|TRBJ2-5
TGTGCCAGTAGTAGTGTGAAGGAGACCCAGTACTTC
CASSSVKETQYF
>NA|TRBV7-9|TRBD1|16|TRBJ2-2
TGTGCCAGCCCGCGTGGTCAGGGGGTTGGCACCGGGGAGCTGTTTTTT
CASPRGQGVGTGELFF